These 21 T cell receptor beta chains came from one sample sequenced in a study of blood T cell repertoires in COVID-19. The assay was immunoSEQ multiplex PCR, and TCRdb's table has in-frame clones only and misses some. The sample records about 200,000 clones, roughly 86% being singletons. The sample was PBMCs or T cells enriched from blood (not recorded which). These receptors came from a man aged 40-50 years with acute COVID-19.

The chain couples TRBV5-5 to TRBJ1-4; no firm D call. The length of the CDR3 is 13 residues. Trimming cost V 1 base and J 8 bases, with 9 bases left between them. Germline CDR1 reads SGHKS; CDR2 reads YYEKEE (reference sequence). CDR3 in amino acids: CASSLSGGEKLFF. In DNA form, the CDR3 reads TGTGCCAGCAGCTTGTCGGGTGGCGAAAAACTGTTTTTT.

The V call is TRBV11-2, the J call TRBJ1-1; D is unclear. V was clipped by 3 bases and J by 10 bases, with 15 bases between them. In germline, CDR1 is SGHAT, CDR2 FQNNGV. The CDR3 is 13 amino acids. CDR3 amino acids: CASSFFTSATAFF. DNA for the CDR3: TGTGCCAGCAGCTTTTTCACCTCTGCTACAGCTTTCTTT. The full variable domain, with the rest looked up from reference TRBV11-2 and TRBJ1-1, is EAGVAQSPRYKIIEKRQSVAFWCNPISGHATLYWYQQILGQGPKLLIQFQNNGVVDDSQLPKDRFSAERLKGVDSTLKIQPAKLEDSAVYLCASSFFTSATAFFGQGTRLTVV.

V and J are TRBV5-1 and TRBJ2-2, with TRBD2 matching 11 bases. Germline trimming cut 4 bases from V and 5 bases from J; bases unmatched to any gene: 4. CDR3 length equals 15 residues. CDR1 is SGHRS and CDR2 is YFSETQ in the germline V gene. DNA for the CDR3: TGCGCCAGCAGCGGCGGGACTAGCGGTACCGGGGAGCTGTTTTTT. This encodes CASSGGTSGTGELFF.

This clone appeared a single time. The V call is TRBV6-5, the J call TRBJ1-1; TRBD1 matches 7 bases. J was trimmed by 9 bases and V by 7 bases; bases with no gene match: 5. The CDR3 has 11 amino acids. CDR1 is MNHEY and CDR2 is SVGAGI in the germline V gene. Here the CDR3 DNA reads TGTGCCAGCAACCGGGACAGCCAAGCTTTCTTT. Its protein product is CASNRDSQAFF.

The V gene is TRBV28, the J gene TRBJ1-4; D remains unclear. CDR1 MDHEN and CDR2 SYDVKM come from the germline V gene. Trimming cost V 2 bases and J 5 bases, with 15 bases left between them. The CDR3 is made up of 16 amino acids. The CDR3 spells CASSLGQAPQNEKLFF. The CDR3 region has the DNA TGTGCCAGCAGTTTAGGGCAGGCGCCCCAAAATGAAAAACTGTTTTTT.

V gene TRBV6-1 combines with J gene TRBJ1-6; the match to TRBD1 covers 7 bases. The junction had 6 bases not matched to a gene; V was cut back by 1 base and J by 9 bases. The CDR3 runs to 15 residues. The germline gives CDR1 MNHNS, CDR2 SASEGT. Written as DNA, the CDR3 is TGTGCCAGCAGTGAAGTCGGGGGACAGCGTTCACCCCTCCACTTT. It is translated as CASSEVGGQRSPLHF.

V and J are TRBV6-1 and TRBJ2-7; TRBD2 matches 7 bases. Per germline, CDR1 MNHNS and CDR2 SASEGT. The CDR3 is made up of 15 amino acids. Trimming took 3 bases from V and 2 from J; bases not matched to a gene: 7. This chain's CDR3 is CASSDTGGSPYEQYF. The CDR3 DNA is TGTGCCAGCAGTGACACGGGAGGTTCTCCCTACGAGCAGTACTTC.

The J gene is TRBJ2-2, the V gene TRBV2; the D is unclear. Germline-derived CDR1 and CDR2 are SNHLY and FYNNEI. The ends were cut back, 0 bases at V and 5 bases at J, with 7 bases in the middle. This CDR3 contains 14 residues. CDR3 sequence (DNA): TGTGCCAGCAGTGAAGCGCTAAAGACCGGGGAGCTGTTTTTT. Protein: CASSEALKTGELFF.

The CDR3 is CASSLRGAGTYSGNTIYF. CDR3 DNA: TGTGCCAGCAGTTTACGGGGGGCGGGTACTTACTCTGGAAACACCATATATTTT. The V and J genes are TRBV27 and TRBJ1-3, with D possibly being TRBD1 (6 bases). Between the trimmed V and J ends, which lost 2 bases and 0 bases, there was a span of 17 bases. CDR3 length equals 18 residues. Germline V gene sequence: CDR1 MNHEY, CDR2 SMNVEV (reference sequence).

This chain uses TRBV6-5 with TRBJ2-3, with 7 bases fitting TRBD2. Unmatched junction bases numbered 7, after V lost 7 bases and J lost 3 bases. The CDR3 covers 14 residues. CDR1 and CDR2 from the germline V gene are MNHEY and SVGAGI. The CDR3 coding sequence is TGTGCCAGCAAAGTGGCTAGCGGAACAGATACGCAGTATTTT. Translation: CASKVASGTDTQYF.

A few counts support this clone. This rearrangement joins TRBV5-4 to TRBJ2-3, with TRBD2 as a possible D gene (6 bases). CDR3 size: 14 residues. The ends were cut back, 5 bases at V and 2 bases at J, with 12 bases in the middle. The germline gives CDR1 SGHNT, CDR2 YYREEE (reference sequence). The CDR3 protein is CASSRDLHTDTQYF. For the CDR3, the DNA is TGTGCCAGCAGTCGGGACTTGCACACAGATACGCAGTATTTT.

V usage is TRBV24-1 and J usage is TRBJ2-7; D is uncertain. V shed 1 base and J shed 4 bases, with 7 bases lying between them. The CDR3 covers 13 residues. CDR1 is KGHDR, CDR2 SFDVKD, per germline. The DNA for the CDR3 is TGTGCCACCAGTGATTTTACTGGTTACGAGCAGTACTTC. Translation gives CATSDFTGYEQYF.

The rearrangement uses TRBV11-3 and TRBJ2-5; D possibly corresponds to TRBD1 (6 bases). V was trimmed by 11 bases and J by 5 bases, leaving 21 bases between them. Germline-derived CDR1 and CDR2 are SGHNT and YENEEA. The CDR3 loop spans 14 amino acids. CDR3 sequence reads: CAPAEARGLETQYF. CDR3 coding DNA: TGTGCCCCCGCAGAGGCCAGGGGTCTCGAGACCCAGTACTTC.

DNA of the CDR3: TGTGCCAGCAGCCCCGAAGTTCAGGGCGATACCGGGGAGCTGTTTTTT. This translates into CASSPEVQGDTGELFF. The chain recombines TRBV4-2 with TRBJ2-2; D possibly corresponds to TRBD1 (5 bases). Germline V lookup: CDR1 LGHNA, CDR2 YNFKEQ. The CDR3 is made up of 16 amino acids. The ends were cut back, 4 bases at V and 5 bases at J, with 17 bases in the middle.

The V call is TRBV10-3, the J call TRBJ1-6; the D is unclear. Germline V gene data show CDR1 as ENHRY and CDR2 as SYGVKD. CDR3 length: 15 residues. The germline V and J ends were trimmed by 0 bases and 12 bases, with 15 bases remaining between them. This CDR3 is CAISESGGSGLPLHF. The CDR3 DNA reads TGTGCCATCAGTGAGTCGGGAGGGTCCGGATTACCCCTCCACTTT.

V and J are TRBV20-1 and TRBJ1-5; D gene ambiguous. Trimming took 3 bases from V and 7 from J, leaving 7 bases between them. This CDR3 spans 11 amino acids. From germline, CDR1 is DFQATT and CDR2 SNEGSKA (reference sequence). The CDR3 protein is CSASGGQPQHF. CDR3 nucleotide sequence: TGCAGTGCTAGCGGAGGACAGCCCCAGCATTTT.

This CDR3 is CASSLLNQPQHF. CDR3 nucleotides: TGTGCCAGCAGCCTCTTGAATCAGCCCCAGCATTTT. The chain recombines TRBV7-9 with TRBJ1-5; D uncertain. Trimming took off 5 bases at V and 4 bases at J, with 6 bases between the two ends. The CDR3 contains 12 residues. CDR1 is SEHNR, CDR2 FQNEAQ, per germline (reference sequence).

The chain joins TRBV27 to TRBJ2-4, with TRBD2 identical over 11 bases. The CDR3 is 15 amino acids. Germline trimming cut 3 bases from V and 6 bases from J; bases unmatched to any gene: 4. The V gene's germline CDR1 is MNHEY and CDR2 SMNVEV (reference sequence). As DNA, the CDR3 is TGTGCCAGCAGTTTCCGCGGACTAGCGGGAAACATTCAGTACTTC. Its translation: CASSFRGLAGNIQYF.

The chain recombines TRBV14 with TRBJ2-5; 11 bases are shared with TRBD1. CDR3 size: 17 residues. The V gene end was trimmed by 3 bases and the J gene end by 2 bases; junction bases not matched to a gene: 8. CDR1 SGHDN and CDR2 FVKESK come from the germline V gene. CDR3 in amino acids: CASSHLGTGGLQETQYF. The CDR3 DNA follows: TGTGCCAGCAGCCACCTTGGGACAGGGGGATTACAAGAGACCCAGTACTTC.

The chain is built from TRBV7-2 and TRBJ1-5; 9 bases fit TRBD1. The CDR3 covers 18 residues. Germline CDR1 and CDR2: SGHTA and FQGNSA. The J segment lost 3 bases and the V segment lost 2 bases, leaving 11 bases of the junction unmatched. This chain's CDR3 is CASSLTARQGVSNQPQHF. The CDR3 DNA sequence: TGTGCCAGCAGCTTAACCGCCAGACAGGGGGTTTCCAATCAGCCCCAGCATTTT.

The chain carries TRBV28 and TRBJ1-2; D not certain. CDR3 length: 13 residues. Trimming shortened V by 2 bases and J by 3 bases, and 7 bases separated the two germline ends. CDR1 and CDR2 from the germline V gene are MDHEN and SYDVKM. Here the CDR3 DNA reads TGTGCCAGCAGTTTACGAGGAGACTATGGCTACACCTTC. Translated: CASSLRGDYGYTF.